Detailed here is one T cell receptor (beta chain). TCRdb processed the 5' RACE reads anew with MiXCR; each CDR3 protein has one entry. The table lists roughly 220,000 distinct CDR3 sequences, 9.5% of them singletons. Germline V gives CDR1 DFQATT, CDR2 SNEGSKA (reference sequence). The CDR3 is 13 amino acids. The germline V and J ends were trimmed by 1 base and 2 bases, with 6 bases remaining between them. This sample stems from a study of T-cell memory formation after mild COVID-19. The chain links TRBV20-1 to TRBJ2-1; D is unclear. Sequencing was performed on PBMCs or a T cell subset sorted from them (not recorded which). The clonotype comes from a young man who had mild COVID-19 (a few samples of this study predate the infection). Cell type and time point are not known. The CDR3 DNA is TGCAGTGCTAGAGGTCCCGCCTACAATGAGCAGTTCTTC. Encoded protein: CSARGPAYNEQFF.